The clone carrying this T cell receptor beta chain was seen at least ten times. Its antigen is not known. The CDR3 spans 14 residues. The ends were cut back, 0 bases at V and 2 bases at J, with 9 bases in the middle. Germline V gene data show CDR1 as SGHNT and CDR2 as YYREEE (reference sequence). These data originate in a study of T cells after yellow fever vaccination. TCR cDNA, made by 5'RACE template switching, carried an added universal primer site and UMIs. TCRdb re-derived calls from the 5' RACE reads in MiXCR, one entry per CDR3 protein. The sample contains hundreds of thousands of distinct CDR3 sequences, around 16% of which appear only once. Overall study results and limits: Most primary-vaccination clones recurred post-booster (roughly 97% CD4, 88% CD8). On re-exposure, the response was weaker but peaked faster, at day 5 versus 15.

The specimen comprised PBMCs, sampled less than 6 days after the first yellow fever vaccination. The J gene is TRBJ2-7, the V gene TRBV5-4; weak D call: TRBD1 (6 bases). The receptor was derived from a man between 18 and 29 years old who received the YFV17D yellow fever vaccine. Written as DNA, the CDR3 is TGTGCCAGCAGCTTGGCCCGGGACACCTACGAGCAGTACGTC. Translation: CASSLARDTYEQYV.